The rows below give T cell receptor beta chains drawn from one sample of a study of regulatory T cells in long-lasting Graves disease. TCRdb analysed the multiplex PCR reads with MiXCR anew, one entry per CDR3 protein. The table lists about 530,000 distinct CDR3 sequences, about 16% of them singletons. This sample also belongs to another study, concerning T cells in Graves' hyperthyroidism and ophthalmopathy.

The sample in question was peripheral blood mononuclear cells (PBMCs), obtained at new diagnosis, from a patient treated with antithyroid drugs. The receptor set was obtained from a woman between 40 and 65 years old with Graves disease. Both conserved end residues are part of each CDR3. D genes are given only for firm matches. Rows may omit the clone size; those that give it use once, few, many or a size class.

cdr3_length,clone_size,v_call,j_call,d_call,cdr3_nt,cdr3_aa
12,few,TRBV7-9,TRBJ1-2,-,TGTGCCAGCAGCCCCGGATCCCGAGGCTACACCTTC,CASSPGSRGYTF
16,-,TRBV7-6,TRBJ2-1,TRBD2,TGTGCCAGCAGCTTGTTTGGGACTAGCGGGCAGAATGAGCAGTTCTTC,CASSLFGTSGQNEQFF
15,-,TRBV3-1,TRBJ2-7,-,TGTGCCAGCAGCCAAGGAAAGGGGCCCTCCTACGAGCAGTACTTC,CASSQGKGPSYEQYF
13,-,TRBV6-2/TRBV6-3,TRBJ2-5,-,TGTGCCAGCAGTTACGAAGGGGTGGAGACCCAGTACTTC,CASSYEGVETQYF
15,many,TRBV6-2/TRBV6-3,TRBJ1-1,-,TGCGCCAGCAGAGCGGGGACCGAGCGACTGGCTGAAGCTTTCTTT,CASRAGTERLAEAFF
12,many,TRBV20-1,TRBJ2-7,-,TGCAGTGCTAGAGATGACCACTACGAGCAGTACTTC,CSARDDHYEQYF
16,-,TRBV29-1,TRBJ1-1,-,TGCAGCGTCCACTCGGGAGGTCGGAGGTTGAACACTGAAGCTTTCTTT,CSVHSGGRRLNTEAFF
13,many,TRBV3-1,TRBJ1-6,TRBD1,TGTGCCAGCAGCTCAGGGGGGAATTCACCCCTCCACTTT,CASSSGGNSPLHF
16,few,TRBV28,TRBJ1-1,TRBD1,TGTGCCAGCAGTTCCAGGGGGCGATCTCTGGGCACTGAAGCTTTCTTT,CASSSRGRSLGTEAFF
14,few,TRBV27,TRBJ1-1,TRBD1,TGTGCCAGCAGTTTAACGGGACAGTCCCTTGAAGCTTTCTTT,CASSLTGQSLEAFF